The 18 T cell receptor beta chains listed next were all sequenced from one sample in a study of lymphopenia after photon versus proton radiotherapy. Libraries were prepared by immunoSEQ multiplex PCR; TCRdb keeps only in-frame clonotypes and omits some of them. The sample shows about 160,000 clones, more than 85% of them seen only once. The material sequenced was peripheral blood, taken from a patient treated with photon-based radiotherapy. The source is a man aged 50 to 59 with gastric cancer.

The chain carries TRBV19 and TRBJ2-7, with D possibly matching TRBD1 (5 bases). Trimming took 4 bases from V and 5 from J, leaving 15 bases between them. This CDR3 has 14 amino acids. Germline CDR1 reads LNHDA; CDR2 reads SQIVND (reference sequence). This CDR3 is CASSTEPQAHEQYF. CDR3 in DNA: TGTGCCAGTAGTACCGAGCCACAGGCCCACGAGCAGTACTTC.

The genes are TRBV29-1 and TRBJ1-4, with D unclear. Trimming shortened V by 4 bases and J by 8 bases, and 11 bases separated the two germline ends. The germline CDR1 and CDR2 sequences are SQVTM and ANQGSEA. The CDR3 runs 12 residues. The chain's CDR3 is CSVGGVGEKLFF. The DNA of the CDR3 is TGCAGCGTTGGCGGGGTTGGGGAAAAACTGTTTTTT.

Here the CDR3 reads CASSPGTSGGNEQFF. The DNA of the CDR3 is TGTGCCAGCAGCCCCGGGACTAGCGGGGGGAATGAGCAGTTCTTC. This chain links TRBV7-9 with TRBJ2-1; 15 nucleotides line up with TRBD2. This CDR3 is 15 amino acids long. J gave up 7 bases and V 5 bases, and 3 bases lay outside the gene matches. Germline V gives CDR1 SEHNR, CDR2 FQNEAQ (reference sequence).

The chain joins TRBV6-6 to TRBJ2-5, with 13 bases that match TRBD2. The CDR3 runs 15 residues. Per the germline V gene, CDR1 is MNHNY and CDR2 is SVGAGI (reference sequence). V lost 6 bases to trimming and J lost 5 bases; unmatched junction nucleotides: 6. This chain's CDR3 is CASSKLAGGGETQYF. The DNA of the CDR3 is TGTGCCAGCAGCAAACTAGCGGGAGGGGGGGAGACCCAGTACTTC.

This chain joins TRBV19 and TRBJ2-7; 8 bases line up with TRBD1. Trimming cost V 5 bases and J 4 bases; bases outside gene matches: 4. Germline V lookup: CDR1 LNHDA, CDR2 SQIVND (reference sequence). The CDR3 has 13 amino acids. The CDR3: CASSPRTGYEQYF. The CDR3 bases are TGTGCCAGTAGTCCCCGGACAGGGTACGAGCAGTACTTC.

Only a few counts were recorded for this clone. The chain links TRBV29-1 to TRBJ1-2, with D unresolved. CDR3 size: 14 residues. The germline V gene encodes CDR1 SQVTM and CDR2 ANQGSEA. V lost 3 bases to trimming and J lost 4 bases, with 15 bases between them. CDR3 sequence (DNA): TGCAGCGTTGACCCGGAACAGTCCTTCTATGGCTACACCTTC. Protein: CSVDPEQSFYGYTF. The full variable domain, rest sourced from reference TRBV29-1 and TRBJ1-2, is SAVISQKPSRDICQRGTSLTIQCQVDSQVTMMFWYRQQPGQSLTLIATANQGSEATYESGFVIDKFPISRPNLTFSTLTVSNMSPEDSSIYLCSVDPEQSFYGYTFGSGTRLTVV.

The chain combines TRBV27 with TRBJ2-7; TRBD1 is a possible D gene (6 bases). This CDR3 is built from 13 residues. The V and J ends lost 5 bases and 5 bases respectively, with 13 bases between them. Looked up from germline, CDR1 is MNHEY and CDR2 is SMNVEV (reference sequence). This chain's CDR3 is CASSPTGPHEQYF. CDR3 DNA sequence: TGTGCCAGCAGTCCCACAGGGCCCCACGAGCAGTACTTC.

This clone has just one count. This chain links TRBV7-2 with TRBJ2-1, with 11 bases that match TRBD2. V trimming: 3 bases; J trimming: 7 bases; junction bases outside the gene matches: 14. The CDR3 runs to 18 residues. Germline V gives CDR1 SGHTA, CDR2 FQGNSA. The CDR3 reads CASSFMTLTSGKKNEQFF. Here the CDR3 DNA reads TGTGCCAGCAGCTTTATGACCCTGACTAGCGGGAAAAAGAATGAGCAGTTCTTC.

The V gene is TRBV27, the J gene TRBJ1-2; TRBD1 aligns across 9 bases. In germline, CDR1 is MNHEY, CDR2 SMNVEV (reference sequence). J gave up 1 base and V 1 base, and 4 bases lay outside the gene matches. This CDR3 has 16 residues. The CDR3 here is CASSLYATGGNYGYTF. The CDR3, as DNA: TGTGCCAGCAGTTTATATGCGACAGGGGGTAACTATGGCTACACCTTC.

V gene TRBV13 combines with J gene TRBJ2-7; 9 bases fit TRBD1. Germline CDR1 and CDR2: PRHDT and FYEKMQ (reference sequence). Trimming removed 5 bases from V and 3 bases from J; junction bases left unmatched: 8. This CDR3 region has 15 residues. The CDR3 DNA reads TGTGCCAGCAGCCTAAGGGGGACAGGGCTCTACGAGCAGTACTTC. Its translation: CASSLRGTGLYEQYF. The entire variable domain, with the rest obtained from reference TRBV13 and TRBJ2-7, is as follows: AAGVIQSPRHLIKEKRETATLKCYPIPRHDTVYWYQQGPGQDPQFLISFYEKMQSDKGSIPDRFSAQQFSDYHSELNMSSLELGDSALYFCASSLRGTGLYEQYFGPGTRLTVT.

On this clone itself: Other DNA variants within this sample encode the same CDR3. The chain employs TRBV10-3 and TRBJ2-1, with 7 nucleotides matching TRBD2. The CDR3 spans 14 residues. V was pared by 2 bases and J by 4 bases, with 2 bases of the junction left unmatched. Germline CDR1 reads ENHRY; CDR2 reads SYGVKD. The CDR3 loop reads CAISEGEGYNEQFF. The CDR3 bases are TGTGCCATCAGTGAGGGGGAGGGTTACAATGAGCAGTTCTTC.

This clone was picked up one time. This sequence joins TRBV19 and TRBJ2-7, with TRBD1 matching 9 bases. The CDR3 covers 14 residues. J lost 0 bases, V lost 10 bases, and 7 bases had no gene match. Germline CDR1 reads LNHDA; CDR2 reads SQIVND (reference sequence). CDR3 coding DNA: TGTGCCATTAAGGGACAGGGCCACTCCTACGAGCAGTACTTC. Translated, it gives CAIKGQGHSYEQYF. Using reference TRBV19 and TRBJ2-7 for the parts outside the CDR3, the full variable domain is DGGITQSPKYLFRKEGQNVTLSCEQNLNHDAMYWYRQDPGQGLRLIYYSQIVNDFQKGDIAEGYSVSREKKESFPLTVTSAQKNPTAFYLCAIKGQGHSYEQYFGPGTRLTVT.

The rearrangement links TRBV18 to TRBJ1-1, with 8 bases fitting TRBD1. The germline V gene has CDR1 KGHSH and CDR2 LQKENI. The V and J ends lost 2 bases and 4 bases, in that order; junction bases with no gene match: 6. The CDR3 has 15 amino acids. The CDR3 nucleotides read TGTGCCAGCTCACCAGTCCCCACAGGGGGCACTGAAGCTTTCTTT. Protein: CASSPVPTGGTEAFF.

J is TRBJ2-3 and V is TRBV27; D might be TRBD2 (6 bases). The CDR3 length is 17 residues. With 3 bases removed from V and 0 bases from J, the gap between germline ends came to 16 bases. CDR1 and CDR2 (germline): MNHEY, SMNVEV (reference sequence). This CDR3 is CASSFFQLAKSTDTQYF. CDR3 in DNA: TGTGCCAGCAGTTTCTTCCAACTAGCTAAAAGCACAGATACGCAGTATTTT.

The chain carries TRBV28 and TRBJ2-2, with 7 bases matching TRBD2. Germline V gives CDR1 MDHEN, CDR2 SYDVKM. The CDR3 is 16 amino acids. V lost 5 bases to trimming and J lost 2 bases; unmatched junction nucleotides: 8. This CDR3 is CASSTGRDYNTGELFF. Written as DNA, the CDR3 is TGTGCCAGCAGTACCGGACGGGACTATAACACCGGGGAGCTGTTTTTT.

The chain joins TRBV6-5 to TRBJ2-2; D uncertain. The V gene lost 6 bases and the J gene lost 6 bases, with 11 bases spanning the gap. Germline assignment: CDR1 MNHEY and CDR2 SVGAGI. The CDR3 has 13 amino acids. This chain's CDR3 is CASRRTDAGELFF. The DNA of the CDR3 is TGTGCCAGCAGAAGGACGGACGCCGGGGAGCTGTTTTTT.

J is TRBJ2-7 and V is TRBV5-6; 10 bases align to TRBD1. Germline values: CDR1 SGHDT, CDR2 YYEEEE. This CDR3 comprises 15 residues. The V segment lost 3 bases and the J segment 5 bases; nucleotides outside the gene matches: 8. The CDR3 nucleotides are TGTGCCAGCAGCTCCCCCGGGACAGGGGACCACGAGCAGTACTTC. It specifies CASSSPGTGDHEQYF.

The chain carries TRBV4-3 and TRBJ2-7, with a tentative D call TRBD2 (5 bases). The CDR3 spans 18 residues. CDR1 and CDR2 (germline): LGHNA, YSLEER. V was cut by 0 bases and J by 3 bases, with 21 bases left in between. The CDR3 spells CASSQDRSLGSPDYEQYF. The CDR3 DNA reads TGCGCCAGCAGCCAAGATCGTTCACTAGGATCTCCCGACTACGAGCAGTACTTC.